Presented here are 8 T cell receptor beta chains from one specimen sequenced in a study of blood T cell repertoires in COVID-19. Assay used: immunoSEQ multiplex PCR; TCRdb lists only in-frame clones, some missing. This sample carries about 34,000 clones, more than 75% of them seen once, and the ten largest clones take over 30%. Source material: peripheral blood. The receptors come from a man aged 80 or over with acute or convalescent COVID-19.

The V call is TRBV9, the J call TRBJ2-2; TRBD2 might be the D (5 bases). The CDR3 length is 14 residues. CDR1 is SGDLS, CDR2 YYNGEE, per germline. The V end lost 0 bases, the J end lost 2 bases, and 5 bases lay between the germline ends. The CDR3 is CASSVGLNTGELFF. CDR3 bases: TGTGCCAGCAGCGTAGGACTAAACACCGGGGAGCTGTTTTTT.

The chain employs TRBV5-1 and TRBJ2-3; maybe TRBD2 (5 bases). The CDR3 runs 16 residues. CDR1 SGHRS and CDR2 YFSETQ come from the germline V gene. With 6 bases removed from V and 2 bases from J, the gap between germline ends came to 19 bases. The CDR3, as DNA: TGCGCCAGCAACCAATCCCCAGGACTTAACACAGATACGCAGTATTTT. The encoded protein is CASNQSPGLNTDTQYF.

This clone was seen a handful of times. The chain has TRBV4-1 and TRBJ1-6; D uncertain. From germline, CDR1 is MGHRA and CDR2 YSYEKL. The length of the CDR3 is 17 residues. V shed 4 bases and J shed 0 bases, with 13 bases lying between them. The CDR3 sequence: CASSPQAQSSYNSPLHF. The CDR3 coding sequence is TGCGCCAGCAGCCCGCAAGCACAGAGCTCCTATAATTCACCCCTCCACTTT.

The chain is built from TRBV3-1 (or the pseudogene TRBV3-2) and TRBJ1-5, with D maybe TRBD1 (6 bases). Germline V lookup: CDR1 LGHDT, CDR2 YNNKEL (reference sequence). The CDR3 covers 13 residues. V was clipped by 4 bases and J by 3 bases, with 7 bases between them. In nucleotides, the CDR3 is TGTGCCAGCAGCCGGACAGACAATCAGCCCCAGCATTTT. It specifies CASSRTDNQPQHF.

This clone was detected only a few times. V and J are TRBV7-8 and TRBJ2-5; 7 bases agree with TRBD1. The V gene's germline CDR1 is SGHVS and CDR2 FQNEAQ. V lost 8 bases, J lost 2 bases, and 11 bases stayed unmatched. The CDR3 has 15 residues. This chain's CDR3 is CASGLLNRGQETQYF. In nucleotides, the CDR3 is TGTGCCAGCGGGCTTTTAAACAGGGGTCAAGAGACCCAGTACTTC.

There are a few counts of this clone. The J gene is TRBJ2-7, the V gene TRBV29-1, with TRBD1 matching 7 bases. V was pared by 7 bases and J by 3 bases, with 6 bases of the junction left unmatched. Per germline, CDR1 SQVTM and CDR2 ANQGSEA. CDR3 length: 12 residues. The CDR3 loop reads CSATRGSYEQYF. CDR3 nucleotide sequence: TGCAGCGCCACCAGGGGGAGCTACGAGCAGTACTTC.

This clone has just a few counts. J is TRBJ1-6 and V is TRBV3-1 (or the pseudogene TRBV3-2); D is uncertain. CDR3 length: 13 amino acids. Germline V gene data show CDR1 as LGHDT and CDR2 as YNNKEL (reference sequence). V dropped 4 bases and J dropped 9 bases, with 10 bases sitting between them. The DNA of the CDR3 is TGTGCCAGCAGCCTCGGGGTGGCTTCACCCCTCCACTTT. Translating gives CASSLGVASPLHF.

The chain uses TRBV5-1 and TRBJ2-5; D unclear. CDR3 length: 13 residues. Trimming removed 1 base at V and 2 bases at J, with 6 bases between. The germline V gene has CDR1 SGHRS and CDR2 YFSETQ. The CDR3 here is CASSLSNQETQYF. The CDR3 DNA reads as TGCGCCAGCAGCTTGTCAAATCAAGAGACCCAGTACTTC.